This T cell receptor (beta chain) was profiled in a study of precursors of human CD4 cytotoxic T cells (dated by TCRdb to about 2018). Turning to the overall study: The bulk TCR-seq analysis covered CD4+ memory subsets from 13 to 15 donors in total. Sequences for both the TCRalpha and TCRbeta chains came out of the TCR-seq analysis of 12 to 15 donors (table S7). The investigation overall reported the following: Only about 95% of the 14 donors were included in some bulk TCR-seq comparisons, which suggests that not every subset was available for every donor. Expanded effector clonotypes made up a larger fraction of IL-7Rhigh TEMRA clonotypes than of TEM or TCM clonotypes. According to the authors, an observational design in humans cannot definitively determine the direction of differentiation between precursor and effector cells. More restricted TCR repertoires, with lower diversity and more expanded clonotypes, were shown by IL-7Rhigh and IL-7R- TEMRA subsets than by TCM and TEM subsets.

To test for a precursor-effector relationship among CD4 cytotoxic T cells, four sorted CD4+ memory subsets (TCM, TEM, IL-7Rhigh TEMRA, IL-7R- TEMRA) underwent bulk UMI-based TCR sequencing. The cells came from peripheral blood mononuclear cells that had been isolated from human blood. Reads for this sample came from an Illumina MiSeq. The source study handled its data this way. The Shannon-Wiener index, calculated in VDJtools, was used to measure repertoire diversity. A TCRbeta clonotype was considered expanded if its clonotype frequency was 3 or more. TCRdb reanalyzed the raw reads on its own, using fastp at Q25 for trimming and MiXCR for clone calling, and kept in-frame beta chains. When rows share a CDR3 protein, they turn into one entry using the most common DNA and genes. TCRdb, not the authors, supplied the V and J calls. The sample has several hundred distinct CDR3 sequences on record, about 18% of them singletons. Roughly 19% of the sample goes to the ten largest clones.

Relative to its sample, this clonotype is large (0.1 to 1%). The clone's antigen remains unknown. Base-call qualities are not available, and no considerably larger clone is one nucleotide away. Taken from cysteine to phenylalanine, the CDR3 has 13 residues. Only the CDR3 DNA is retained, 39 bases long and in frame from the first base. V was cut back by 5 bases and J by 9 bases, leaving a gap of 10 bases between them. The CDR1 and CDR2 encoded by the germline V gene are KGHDR and SFDVKD. The sample taken for sequencing was memory CD4+ T cells from blood (PBMCs). The receptor was isolated from a human donor in good health. The rearrangement joined TRBV24-1 to TRBJ1-6; the D gene is unclear. The nucleotide sequence is TGTGCCACCAGTGCGCGGGAAGCTTCACCCCTCCACTTT. Its protein is CATSAREASPLHF.